This TCR beta chain was documented in a study of identical twins. Study-level findings and limits: Abundant beta clonotypes from cord blood bore fewer insertions; memory repertoires lacked this pattern.

This clonotype came up a few times. The antigen remains undetermined. The CDR3 covers 13 residues. Germline CDR1 reads DFQATT; CDR2 reads SNEGSKA (reference sequence). Unmatched junction bases numbered 2, after V lost 6 bases and J lost 0 bases. TCRdb reprocessed the 5' RACE reads with MiXCR, giving one entry per CDR3 protein. The table has roughly 1.6 million distinct CDR3 sequences, roughly 35% seen once. The chain joins TRBV20-1 to TRBJ2-1, with 7 nucleotides matching TRBD2. The receptor was isolated from a newborn girl in good health. The sample taken for sequencing was cord blood. The CDR3 sequence is CSAGGSSYNEQFF. The CDR3 DNA sequence: TGCAGTGCCGGCGGGAGCTCCTACAATGAGCAGTTCTTC.